The clone carrying this T cell receptor (beta chain) was picked up a small number of times. Its antigen is not known. This sample is part of a study of early T cells in non-severe SARS-CoV-2 infection. Overall study context: Sequencing used unsorted whole-blood bulk RNA, so chains lack pairing.

Each cDNA molecule carried a unique molecular identifier. MiXCR, applied by TCRdb to the 5' RACE reads, yields one record per CDR3 protein. The data hold tens of thousands of distinct CDR3 sequences, with 8% to 13% observed a single time. Whole-study findings and limits: VDJdb matches were skewed toward anti-spike CD8 T cell responses.

Here the sequenced sample was whole blood, taken at baseline. The sequence was collected from an adult who was a healthcare worker with PCR-confirmed SARS-CoV-2 infection or an uninfected control (not recorded which).

Here the CDR3 DNA reads TGTGCCAGCCTCGCTAGCGGGCCAGGATTTGGGACAGATACGCAGTATTTT. Translating gives CASLASGPGFGTDTQYF. The genes are TRBV2 and TRBJ2-3; the match to TRBD2 covers 8 bases. Germline trimming cut 8 bases from V and 3 bases from J; bases unmatched to any gene: 16. Looked up from germline, CDR1 is SNHLY and CDR2 is FYNNEI. The CDR3 totals 17 residues.